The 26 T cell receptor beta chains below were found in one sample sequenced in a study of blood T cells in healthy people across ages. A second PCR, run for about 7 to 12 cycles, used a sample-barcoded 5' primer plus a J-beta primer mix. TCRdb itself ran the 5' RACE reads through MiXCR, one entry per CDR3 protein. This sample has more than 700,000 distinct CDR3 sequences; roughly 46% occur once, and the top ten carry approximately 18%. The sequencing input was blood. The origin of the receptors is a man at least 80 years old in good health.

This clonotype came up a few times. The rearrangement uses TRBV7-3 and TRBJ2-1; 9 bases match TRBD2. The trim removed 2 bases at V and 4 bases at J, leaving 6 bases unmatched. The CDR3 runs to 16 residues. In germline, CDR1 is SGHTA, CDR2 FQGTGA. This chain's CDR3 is CASSLARAGGYNEQFF. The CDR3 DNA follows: TGTGCCAGCAGCTTAGCCCGGGCGGGGGGGTACAATGAGCAGTTCTTC. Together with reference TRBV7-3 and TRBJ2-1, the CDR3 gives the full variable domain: GAGVSQTPSNKVTEKGKYVELRCDPISGHTALYWYRQSLGQGPEFLIYFQGTGAADDSGLPNDRFFAVRPEGSVSTLKIQRTERGDSAVYLCASSLARAGGYNEQFFGPGTRLTVL.

The DNA of the CDR3 is TGTGCCAGCAGTCGACAGGGGGCGATCGATGATACGCAGTATTTT. Amino acid sequence: CASSRQGAIDDTQYF. This chain joins TRBV7-2 and TRBJ2-3; 10 nucleotides align to TRBD1. V shed 6 bases and J 6 bases; nucleotides not matched to a gene: 9. This CDR3 spans 15 amino acids. Germline lookup yields CDR1 SGHTA and CDR2 FQGNSA. The complete variable domain, with remaining parts taken from reference TRBV7-2 and TRBJ2-3, reads GAGVSQSPSNKVTEKGKDVELRCDPISGHTALYWYRQSLGQGLEFLIYFQGNSAPDKSGLPSDRFSAERTGGSVSTLTIQRTQQEDSAVYLCASSRQGAIDDTQYFGPGTRLTVL.

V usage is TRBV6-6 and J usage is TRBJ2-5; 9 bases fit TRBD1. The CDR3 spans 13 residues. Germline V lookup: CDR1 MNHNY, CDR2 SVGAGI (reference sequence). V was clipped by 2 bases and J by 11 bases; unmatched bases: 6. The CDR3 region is CASSYGTGREQYF. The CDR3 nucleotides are TGTGCCAGCAGTTACGGGACAGGGCGAGAGCAGTACTTC.

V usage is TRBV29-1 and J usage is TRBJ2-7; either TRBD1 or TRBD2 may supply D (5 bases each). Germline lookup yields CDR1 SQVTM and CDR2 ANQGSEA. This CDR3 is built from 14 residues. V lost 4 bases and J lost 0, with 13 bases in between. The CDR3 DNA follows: TGCAGCGTTGTGGGACGGAAGAGCTCCTACGAGCAGTACTTC. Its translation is CSVVGRKSSYEQYF.

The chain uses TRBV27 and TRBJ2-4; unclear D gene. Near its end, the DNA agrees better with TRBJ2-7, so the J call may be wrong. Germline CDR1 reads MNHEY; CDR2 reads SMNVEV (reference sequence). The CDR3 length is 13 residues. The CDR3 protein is CASISSSSYEQYF. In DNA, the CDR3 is TGTGCCAGCATCTCTTCCAGCTCCTACGAGCAGTACTTC.

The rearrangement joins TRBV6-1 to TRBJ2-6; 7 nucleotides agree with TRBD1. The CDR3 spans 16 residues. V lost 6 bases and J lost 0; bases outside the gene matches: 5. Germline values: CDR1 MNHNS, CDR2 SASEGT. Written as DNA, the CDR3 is TGTGCCAGCAGCAAGGACAGGAACTCTGGGGCCAACGTCCTGACTTTC. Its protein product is CASSKDRNSGANVLTF.

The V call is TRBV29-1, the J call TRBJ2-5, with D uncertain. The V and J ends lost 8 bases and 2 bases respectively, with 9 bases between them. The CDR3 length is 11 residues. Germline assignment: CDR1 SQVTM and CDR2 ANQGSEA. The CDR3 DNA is TGCAGCCCTTCCACGCAAGAGACCCAGTACTTC. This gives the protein CSPSTQETQYF. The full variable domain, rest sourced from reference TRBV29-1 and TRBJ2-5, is SAVISQKPSRDICQRGTSLTIQCQVDSQVTMMFWYRQQPGQSLTLIATANQGSEATYESGFVIDKFPISRPNLTFSTLTVSNMSPEDSSIYLCSPSTQETQYFGPGTRLLVL.

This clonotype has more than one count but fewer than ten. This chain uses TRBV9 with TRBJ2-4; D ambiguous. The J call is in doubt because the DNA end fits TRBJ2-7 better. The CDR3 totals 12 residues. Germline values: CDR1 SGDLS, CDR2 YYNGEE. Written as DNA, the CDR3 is TGTGCCAGCAGCGTTGGAAATTACGAGCAGTACTTC. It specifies CASSVGNYEQYF.

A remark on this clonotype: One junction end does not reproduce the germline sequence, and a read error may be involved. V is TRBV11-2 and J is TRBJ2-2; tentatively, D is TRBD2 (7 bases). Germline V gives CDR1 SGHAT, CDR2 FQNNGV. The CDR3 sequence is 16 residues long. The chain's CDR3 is CASEQGGGRNTRELFF. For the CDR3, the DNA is TGTGCCAGCGAACAAGGGGGGGGACGGAACACCAGGGAGCTGTTTTTT.

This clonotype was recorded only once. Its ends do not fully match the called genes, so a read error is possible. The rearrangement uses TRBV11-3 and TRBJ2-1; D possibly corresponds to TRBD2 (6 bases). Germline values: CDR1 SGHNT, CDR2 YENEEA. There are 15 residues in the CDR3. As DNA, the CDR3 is TGTGCCAGCGGCTTAGGCGGGGTCTCTTACAATGAGCAGTTCTTC. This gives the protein CASGLGGVSYNEQFF.

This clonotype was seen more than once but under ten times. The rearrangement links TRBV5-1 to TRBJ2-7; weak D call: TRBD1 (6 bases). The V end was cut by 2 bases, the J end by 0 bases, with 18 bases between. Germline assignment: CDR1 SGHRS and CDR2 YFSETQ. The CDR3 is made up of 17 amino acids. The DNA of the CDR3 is TGCGCCAGCAGCTTCGGAGTTATACAGGGAAGCTCCTACGAGCAGTACTTC. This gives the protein CASSFGVIQGSSYEQYF.

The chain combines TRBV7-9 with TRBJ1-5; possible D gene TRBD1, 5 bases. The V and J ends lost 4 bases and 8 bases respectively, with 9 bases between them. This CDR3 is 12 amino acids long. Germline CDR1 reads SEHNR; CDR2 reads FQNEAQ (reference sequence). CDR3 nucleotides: TGTGCCAGCAGCTGGGGGTCGGAGCCCCAGCATTTT. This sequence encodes CASSWGSEPQHF.

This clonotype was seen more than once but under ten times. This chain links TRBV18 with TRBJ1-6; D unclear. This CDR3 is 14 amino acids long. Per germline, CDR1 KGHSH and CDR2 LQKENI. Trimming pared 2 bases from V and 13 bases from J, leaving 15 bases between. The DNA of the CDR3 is TGTGCCAGCTCACCAGGGTCCGAAGGGAGGCCCCTCCACTTT. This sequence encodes CASSPGSEGRPLHF. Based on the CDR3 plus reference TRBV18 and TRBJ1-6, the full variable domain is NAGVMQNPRHLVRRRGQEARLRCSPMKGHSHVYWYRQLPEEGLKFMVYLQKENIIDESGMPKERFSAEFPKEGPSILRIQQVVRGDSAAYFCASSPGSEGRPLHFGNGTRLTVT.

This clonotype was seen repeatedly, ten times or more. In DNA form, the CDR3 reads TGTGCCAGCAACAGGGGTCCACCGGAAGAGACCCAGTACTTC. It yields the protein CASNRGPPEETQYF. The chain employs TRBV7-3 and TRBJ2-5; 7 bases match TRBD1. Germline V CDR1 and CDR2: SGHTA, FQGTGA. V lost 7 bases to trimming and J lost 3 bases; unmatched junction nucleotides: 8. This CDR3 has 14 amino acids.

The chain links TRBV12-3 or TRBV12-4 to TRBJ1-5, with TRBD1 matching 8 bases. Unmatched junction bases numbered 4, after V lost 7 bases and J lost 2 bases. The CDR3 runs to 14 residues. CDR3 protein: CASTSQGGNQPQHF. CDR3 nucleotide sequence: TGTGCCAGCACTTCACAGGGGGGCAATCAGCCCCAGCATTTT.

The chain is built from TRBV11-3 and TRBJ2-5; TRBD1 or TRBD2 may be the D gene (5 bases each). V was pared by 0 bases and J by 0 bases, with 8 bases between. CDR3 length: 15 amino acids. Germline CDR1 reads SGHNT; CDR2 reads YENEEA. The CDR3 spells CASSLEGEYQETQYF. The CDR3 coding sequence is TGTGCCAGCAGCTTAGAGGGGGAGTACCAAGAGACCCAGTACTTC.

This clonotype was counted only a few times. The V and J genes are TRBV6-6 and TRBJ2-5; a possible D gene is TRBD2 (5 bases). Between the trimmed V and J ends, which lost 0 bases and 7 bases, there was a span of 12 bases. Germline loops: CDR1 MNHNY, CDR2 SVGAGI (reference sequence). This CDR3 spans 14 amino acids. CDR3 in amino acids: CASSYSSTRGTQYF. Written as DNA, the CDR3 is TGTGCCAGCAGTTACTCCTCCACTCGGGGGACCCAGTACTTC.

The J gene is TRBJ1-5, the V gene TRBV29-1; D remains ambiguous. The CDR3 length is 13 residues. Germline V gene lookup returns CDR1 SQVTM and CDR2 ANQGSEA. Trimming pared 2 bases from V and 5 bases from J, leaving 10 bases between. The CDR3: CSVELGGDQPQHF. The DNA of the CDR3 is TGCAGCGTTGAATTAGGCGGGGATCAGCCCCAGCATTTT.

The CDR3 loop reads CSANSGGNTGELFF. The CDR3 DNA is TGCAGTGCTAACAGCGGGGGAAACACCGGGGAGCTGTTTTTT. V usage is TRBV20-1 and J usage is TRBJ2-2; TRBD2 matches 8 bases. CDR1 and CDR2 from the germline V gene are DFQATT and SNEGSKA (reference sequence). This CDR3 has 14 residues. V lost 4 bases and J lost 2; bases outside the gene matches: 3.

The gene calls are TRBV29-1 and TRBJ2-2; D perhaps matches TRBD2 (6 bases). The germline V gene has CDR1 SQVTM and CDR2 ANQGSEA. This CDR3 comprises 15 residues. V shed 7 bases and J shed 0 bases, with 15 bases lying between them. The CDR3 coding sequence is TGCAGCGGCGGGGTAGGGACGGCGAACACCGGGGAGCTGTTTTTT. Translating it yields CSGGVGTANTGELFF.

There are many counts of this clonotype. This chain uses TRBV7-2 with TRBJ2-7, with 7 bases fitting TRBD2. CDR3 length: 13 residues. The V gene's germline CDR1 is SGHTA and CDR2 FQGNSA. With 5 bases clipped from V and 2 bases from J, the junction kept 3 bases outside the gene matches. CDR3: CASSLSGTYEQYF. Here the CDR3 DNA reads TGTGCCAGCAGCCTGAGCGGGACCTACGAGCAGTACTTC.

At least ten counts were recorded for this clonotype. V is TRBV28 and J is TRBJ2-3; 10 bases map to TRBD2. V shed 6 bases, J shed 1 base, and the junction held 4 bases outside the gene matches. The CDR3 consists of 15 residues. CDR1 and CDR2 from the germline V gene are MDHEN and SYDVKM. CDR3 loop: CASSLGTSGTDTQYF. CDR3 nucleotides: TGTGCCAGCAGCTTAGGGACTAGCGGCACAGATACGCAGTATTTT.

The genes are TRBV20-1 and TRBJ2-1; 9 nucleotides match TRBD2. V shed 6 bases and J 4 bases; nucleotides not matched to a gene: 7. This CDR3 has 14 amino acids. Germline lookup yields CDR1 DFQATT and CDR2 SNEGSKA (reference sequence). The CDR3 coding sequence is TGCAGTGCGATGGGACTAGCAGTTTACAATGAGCAGTTCTTC. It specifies CSAMGLAVYNEQFF.

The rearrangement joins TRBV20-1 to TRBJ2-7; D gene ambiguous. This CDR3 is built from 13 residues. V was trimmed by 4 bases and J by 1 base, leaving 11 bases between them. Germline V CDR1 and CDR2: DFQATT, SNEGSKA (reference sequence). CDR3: CSAMRTASYEQYF. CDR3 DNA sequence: TGCAGTGCTATGCGGACCGCATCCTACGAGCAGTACTTC.

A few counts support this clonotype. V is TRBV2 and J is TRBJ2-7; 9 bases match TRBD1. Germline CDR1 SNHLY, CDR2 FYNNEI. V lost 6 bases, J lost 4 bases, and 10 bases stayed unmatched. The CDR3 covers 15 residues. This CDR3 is CASSTSPGTGYEQYF. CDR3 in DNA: TGTGCCAGCAGCACAAGTCCCGGGACAGGGTACGAGCAGTACTTC.

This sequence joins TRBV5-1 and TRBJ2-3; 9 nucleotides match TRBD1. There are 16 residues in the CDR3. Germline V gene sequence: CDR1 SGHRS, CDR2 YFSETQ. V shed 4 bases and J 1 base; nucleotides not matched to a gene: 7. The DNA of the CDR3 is TGCGCCAGCAGCACCCGGGACAGGGTCCGCACAGATACGCAGTATTTT. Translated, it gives CASSTRDRVRTDTQYF.